This TCR beta chain was captured in a study of cytomegalovirus exposure and HLA in healthy donors. Method: immunoSEQ multiplex PCR; TCRdb's copy keeps in-frame clones and lacks some. The table lists 200,000 to 300,000 clones, more than 75% of them singletons. The receptor comes from a man younger than 35 in good health and CMV-seronegative. The sequenced sample consisted of PBMCs.

As DNA, the CDR3 is TGCGCCAGCAGTCAGGAGCAGTTCTTC. It encodes CASSQEQFF. The V call is TRBV10-1, the J call TRBJ2-1; D ambiguous. CDR1 and CDR2 (germline): WNHNN, SYGVQD (reference sequence). V was shortened by 5 bases and J by 10 bases, with 3 bases between the two germline ends. The CDR3 has 9 residues.